The clone carrying this TCR beta chain turned up a few times. This entry comes from a study of blood T cell repertoires in COVID-19. On the study more broadly: The United States, Italy and Spain supplied acute and convalescent COVID-19 samples. T cells, B-cell-depleted T cells, or PBMCs supplied cDNA or gDNA.

The authors' processing: Amplification of reference gene primers provided the estimated nucleated cell counts. Libraries were prepared by immunoSEQ multiplex PCR; TCRdb keeps only in-frame clonotypes and omits some of them. The DNA gave D and trimming, while V, J and clone size come from that table. The table has approximately 150,000 clones, roughly nine tenths seen once. Trimming pared 0 bases from V and 3 bases from J, leaving 9 bases between. The CDR3 is made up of 15 amino acids. The V gene's germline CDR1 is MNHEY and CDR2 SMNVEV (reference sequence). This clonotype was obtained from a human donor in a cohort sampled during active COVID-19. This rearrangement joins TRBV27 to TRBJ2-1; D is perhaps TRBD1 (6 bases). What was sequenced was peripheral blood. The CDR3 nucleotides are TGTGCCAGCAGTTTATCAGGGGGATTCTACAATGAGCAGTTCTTC. It yields the protein CASSLSGGFYNEQFF.